These T cell receptor beta chains were read from a single sample in a study of a mutant IDH1 vaccine in newly diagnosed glioma. No cognate antigen is known for these TCRs. Libraries were prepared by immunoSEQ multiplex PCR; TCRdb keeps only in-frame clonotypes and omits some of them. This table has 45,000 to 55,000 clones, 65% to 85% appearing once. Sequenced material: PBMCs, taken from a glioma patient whose treatment included an IDH1 peptide vaccine. The receptors here all came from a woman in her 30s with glioma. Some clones in this sample may be carry-over from other donors' samples. The CDR3 runs from the conserved cysteine through the conserved F or W. The D gene is left open where the match is weak. Expanded clones are given a class, and other clones once, few, many or no size at all.

clone_size	d_call	v_call	j_call	cdr3_nt	cdr3_aa
NA	NA	TRBV29-1	TRBJ1-3	TGCAGCGGATCCTCGGGGGGTTCTTCCTCTGGAAACACCATATATTTT	CSGSSGGSSSGNTIYF
NA	TRBD1	TRBV18	TRBJ1-2	TGTGCCAGCTCATCCGCAGGGGGTGGGTATGGCTACACCTTC	CASSSAGGGYGYTF
NA	NA	TRBV6-5	TRBJ1-1	TGTGCCAGCAGTCTCCGACGGGGGGCAGTTGAAGCTTTCTTT	CASSLRRGAVEAFF
NA	TRBD1	TRBV7-2	TRBJ1-5	TGTGCCAGCAGCTTGGACAGGGGAGGACAGCCCCAGCATTTT	CASSLDRGGQPQHF
NA	NA	TRBV29-1	TRBJ2-1	TGCAGCGTTGATGGTCGGGAGTTCAATGAGCAGTTCTTC	CSVDGREFNEQFF
NA	NA	TRBV19	TRBJ1-4	TGTGCCAGTAGTAGGAAGGGGACGGGGGCAACTAATGAAAAACTGTTTTTT	CASSRKGTGATNEKLFF
medium-sized	NA	TRBV27	TRBJ1-5	TGTGCCAGCAGTTTATCTGGGAGGGGAATGGGACAGCCCCAGCATTTT	CASSLSGRGMGQPQHF
NA	NA	TRBV6-1	TRBJ2-3	TGTGCCAGCCAGCGCACAGATACGCAGTATTTT	CASQRTDTQYF
NA	TRBD1	TRBV9	TRBJ2-3	TGTGCCAGCAGCCCCTGGACAGGAGAGGCAGATACGCAGTATTTT	CASSPWTGEADTQYF
once	NA	TRBV2	TRBJ2-4	TGTGCCAGCAGTGAAGCGGCGGAGGGGAGGAAAAACATTCAGTACTTC	CASSEAAEGRKNIQYF
NA	NA	TRBV6-1	TRBJ2-1	TGTGCCAGCAGTGGGGGACTCGAGCAGTTCTTC	CASSGGLEQFF
once	TRBD1	TRBV10-1	TRBJ2-7	TGCGCCAGCAGTCTGACAGGGGGCCACGAGCAGTACTTC	CASSLTGGHEQYF
once	NA	TRBV11-2	TRBJ2-7	TGTGCCAGCAGCTTAGCACAGGGAAGTCAATCCTACGAGCAGTACTTC	CASSLAQGSQSYEQYF
NA	TRBD2	TRBV2	TRBJ2-7	TGTGCCAGCAGTGAAGTTGGGACCGGGGGGTCCTACGAGCAGTACTTC	CASSEVGTGGSYEQYF
NA	NA	TRBV9	TRBJ2-2	TGTGCCAGCAGCAAAGCGGACACCGGGGAGCTGTTTTTT	CASSKADTGELFF
NA	NA	TRBV9	TRBJ2-7	TGTGCCAGCAGCGTAGATGGGTATTGGGTCTACGAGCAGTACTTC	CASSVDGYWVYEQYF
NA	NA	TRBV11-2	TRBJ1-1	TGTGCCAGCAGCTTCCCTTCGGGGGGCGGCTTCACTGAAGCTTTCTTT	CASSFPSGGGFTEAFF
NA	TRBD2	TRBV5-4	TRBJ2-7	TGTGCCAGCAGCTCCGGACTAGCGGGAACAAACGAGCAGTACTTC	CASSSGLAGTNEQYF
NA	NA	TRBV9	TRBJ2-7	TGTGCCAGCAGCCGCCAGGGGTCGACCTACGAGCAGTACTTC	CASSRQGSTYEQYF
NA	TRBD2	TRBV30	TRBJ2-1	TGTGCCTGGAGTGTACGGGGACTAGCGGCGTACAATGAGCAGTTCTTC	CAWSVRGLAAYNEQFF
NA	TRBD2	TRBV10-2	TRBJ2-1	TGCGCCAGCAGTGAGACTAGCGGGAGTTACAATGAGCAGTTCTTC	CASSETSGSYNEQFF
once	TRBD1	TRBV10-3	TRBJ1-2	TGTGCCACCGGGGTACCCACAGGGGGCGATGGCTACACCTTC	CATGVPTGGDGYTF
NA	NA	TRBV11-3	TRBJ1-2	TGTGCCAGCAGCCCCGGGATAACTCACTATGGCTACACCTTC	CASSPGITHYGYTF